The source of this TCR beta chain is a study of human T cells and chemical hapten exposure. Time point described: patch test 1, 2 weeks after DPC sensitization. Treatment indicated: therapeutic diphenylcyclopropenone sensitization with weekly scalp DPC. Whole blood that had not been fractionated was the source of extracted total RNA. This clonotype turned up a few times. The study used a library that attached unique molecular identifiers to individual cDNA molecules. MiXCR was run by TCRdb on the RACE reads, yielding one entry per CDR3 protein. The sample lists about 340,000 distinct CDR3 sequences; approximately 6.3% were seen once. The receptor was isolated from a woman in her late teens or twenties with alopecia areata. Some clones in this sample may be carry-over from other donors' samples. This material consisted of whole blood, taken in connection with sensitization to the hapten diphenylcyclopropenone (DPC).

The CDR3 coding sequence is TGCAGTGCTAGGGGACTAGCGGATGAAGAGACCCAGTACTTC. Protein product: CSARGLADEETQYF. The rearrangement joins TRBV20-1 to TRBJ2-5; TRBD2 matches 11 bases. Germline V gene sequence: CDR1 DFQATT, CDR2 SNEGSKA (reference sequence). The CDR3 consists of 14 residues. J gave up 3 bases and V 3 bases, and 3 bases lay outside the gene matches.